The 23 T cell receptor beta chains below were found in one sample sequenced in a study of OX40 agonist ivuxolimab in advanced cancers. The data were produced by immunoSEQ multiplex PCR, yet TCRdb's version contains in-frame clones alone and is incomplete. Counted here are roughly 50,000 clones, 82% occurring once; the ten biggest clones make up just under 4%. The sample here was CD4+ or CD8+ T cells sorted from blood, taken in a trial of the OX40 agonist ivuxolimab. These receptors came from an adult with an advanced solid tumor such as melanoma, head and neck, liver or kidney cancer.

The CDR3 coding sequence is TGTGCCAGCAGTCCCGACCCGTTAGAGGCCTACGAGCAGTACTTC. Translated: CASSPDPLEAYEQYF. The chain is built from TRBV28 and TRBJ2-7; D unresolved. Trimming took 5 bases from V and 2 from J, leaving 16 bases between them. The CDR3 spans 15 residues. In germline, CDR1 is MDHEN, CDR2 SYDVKM.

A single count supports this clone. The chain recombines TRBV27 with TRBJ1-6; possible D gene TRBD1, 5 bases. The CDR3 extends over 16 amino acids. V was clipped by 4 bases and J by 0 bases, with 10 bases between them. Germline V lookup: CDR1 MNHEY, CDR2 SMNVEV (reference sequence). CDR3: CASSSQGASYNSPLHF. CDR3 DNA sequence: TGTGCCAGCAGTTCGCAGGGTGCCTCCTATAATTCACCCCTCCACTTT.

This clone was found once. This chain uses TRBV13 with TRBJ1-1, with D hard to call. Trimming removed 4 bases from V and 1 base from J, with 7 bases in between. The CDR3 length is 13 residues. Germline V gene lookup returns CDR1 PRHDT and CDR2 FYEKMQ (reference sequence). The CDR3 DNA reads TGTGCCAGCAGCTCGAGGAGGAACACTGAAGCTTTCTTT. Protein: CASSSRRNTEAFF.

The V call is TRBV16, the J call TRBJ1-2, with D unclear. CDR3 length equals 14 residues. CDR1 and CDR2 (germline): KGHSY, FQNENV. Trimming shortened V by 1 base and J by 4 bases, and 10 bases separated the two germline ends. The CDR3 region has the DNA TGTGCCAGCAGCCAATTAAGAGAGGCCTATGGCTACACCTTC. This translates into CASSQLREAYGYTF.

The chain recombines TRBV10-3 with TRBJ2-2; D gene unclear. Per the germline V gene, CDR1 is ENHRY and CDR2 is SYGVKD. Trimming shortened V by 9 bases and J by 3 bases, and 17 bases separated the two germline ends. CDR3 length: 15 residues. CDR3 bases: TGTGCCATAGCTACCAAGCTTACTGACACCGGGGAGCTGTTTTTT. It encodes CAIATKLTDTGELFF.

This clone turned up a few times. The rearrangement uses TRBV6-5 and TRBJ1-1, with a tentative D call TRBD1 (5 bases). The ends were cut back, 6 bases at V and 6 bases at J, with 11 bases in the middle. The CDR3 has 12 residues. CDR1 and CDR2 from the germline V gene are MNHEY and SVGAGI. The CDR3 region is CASRGRSPEAFF. The CDR3 DNA reads as TGTGCCAGCAGGGGGCGATCCCCTGAAGCTTTCTTT.

Worth noting for this clone: Other DNA sequences in this sample translate to the same CDR3. V is TRBV6-5 and J is TRBJ2-3; perhaps TRBD1 as D (5 bases). Trimming cost V 7 bases and J 6 bases, with 14 bases left between them. The CDR3 is 13 amino acids. Germline V gives CDR1 MNHEY, CDR2 SVGAGI. In DNA, the CDR3 is TGTGCCAGCAACCCGCCAGGGTCTGATACGCAGTATTTT. It specifies CASNPPGSDTQYF.

The V and J genes are TRBV2 and TRBJ1-2; D is unresolved. The CDR3 runs 12 residues. V was pared by 4 bases and J by 4 bases, with 7 bases between. Germline assignment: CDR1 SNHLY and CDR2 FYNNEI. CDR3: CASSGSSYGYTF. The DNA of the CDR3 is TGTGCCAGCAGTGGTTCCAGCTATGGCTACACCTTC.

The chain links TRBV6-6 to TRBJ1-6, with a tentative D call TRBD1 (6 bases). The CDR3 loop spans 13 amino acids. Germline assignment: CDR1 MNHNY and CDR2 SVGAGI (reference sequence). With 6 bases removed from V and 8 bases from J, the gap between germline ends came to 11 bases. CDR3 nucleotides: TGTGCCAGCAGGCTCAACAGGGATTCACCCCTCCACTTT. Translated: CASRLNRDSPLHF.

For the CDR3, the DNA is TGTGCCAGCAGTCTACAGGGGACCTACGAGCAGTACTTC. Its protein product is CASSLQGTYEQYF. This chain links TRBV2 with TRBJ2-7; 7 positions agree with TRBD1. The length of the CDR3 is 13 residues. Unmatched junction bases numbered 3, after V lost 5 bases and J lost 2 bases. From germline, CDR1 is SNHLY and CDR2 FYNNEI.

The CDR3 sequence is CATTTPGRTNEKLFF. CDR3 in DNA: TGCGCCACGACGACCCCAGGGAGGACTAATGAAAAACTGTTTTTT. The rearrangement joins TRBV10-1 to TRBJ1-4; weak D call: TRBD1 (5 bases). The CDR3 spans 15 residues. V was cut by 10 bases and J by 2 bases, with 17 bases left in between. The V gene's germline CDR1 is WNHNN and CDR2 SYGVQD (reference sequence).

The CDR3 DNA follows: TGCGCCAGCAGCTTGAGGACAGGGGACGGAAACACCATATATTTT. Its translation is CASSLRTGDGNTIYF. V is TRBV5-1 and J is TRBJ1-3, with TRBD1 matching 9 bases. The CDR3 consists of 15 residues. The trim removed 1 base at V and 4 bases at J, leaving 3 bases unmatched. Germline values: CDR1 SGHRS, CDR2 YFSETQ.

The rearrangement uses TRBV7-9 and TRBJ1-2, with D unclear. Germline CDR1 reads SEHNR; CDR2 reads FQNEAQ (reference sequence). The V and J ends lost 5 bases and 8 bases respectively, with 15 bases between them. The CDR3 extends over 13 amino acids. The CDR3 DNA is TGTGCCAGCAGCCGACCCGTTTTGGGCGGCTACACCTTC. It yields the protein CASSRPVLGGYTF.

The rearrangement links TRBV5-4 to TRBJ1-2; D is uncertain. The CDR3 consists of 12 residues. Germline loops: CDR1 SGHNT, CDR2 YYREEE (reference sequence). V shed 4 bases and J shed 7 bases, with 11 bases lying between them. CDR3 protein: CASSIDRGGYTF. In DNA, the CDR3 is TGTGCCAGCAGCATTGACCGGGGTGGCTACACCTTC.

The chain is built from TRBV9 and TRBJ2-3; TRBD2 agrees at 9 bases. The V gene end was trimmed by 0 bases and the J gene end by 0 bases; junction bases not matched to a gene: 5. Germline lookup yields CDR1 SGDLS and CDR2 YYNGEE. The CDR3 contains 17 residues. The CDR3 spells CASSVGGAGGSTDTQYF. In DNA form, the CDR3 reads TGTGCCAGCAGCGTAGGGGGAGCGGGGGGCAGCACAGATACGCAGTATTTT.

The CDR3 spells CASSAEQGFYGYTF. Here the CDR3 DNA reads TGTGCCAGCAGTGCAGAACAGGGGTTTTATGGCTACACCTTC. V gene TRBV28 combines with J gene TRBJ1-2; the match to TRBD1 covers 7 bases. Germline lookup yields CDR1 MDHEN and CDR2 SYDVKM. After removal of 5 bases from V and 5 bases from J, the junction contained 8 bases not matched to a gene. CDR3 size: 14 residues.

The CDR3 loop reads CASSFRHREAFF. The CDR3 nucleotides are TGTGCCAGCAGCTTCAGACACCGTGAAGCTTTCTTT. This chain uses TRBV7-2 with TRBJ1-1; D not certain. The germline V gene encodes CDR1 SGHTA and CDR2 FQGNSA. The CDR3 sequence is 12 residues long. V shed 3 bases and J shed 7 bases, with 9 bases lying between them.

The chain combines TRBV27 with TRBJ2-6; 7 nucleotides align to TRBD1. Germline V gives CDR1 MNHEY, CDR2 SMNVEV (reference sequence). This CDR3 is built from 14 residues. The V and J ends lost 5 bases and 4 bases, in that order; junction bases with no gene match: 2. The CDR3 DNA follows: TGTGCCAGCAGTATGACAGGGGGGGCCAACGTCCTGACTTTC. Translating it yields CASSMTGGANVLTF.

The chain carries TRBV7-2 and TRBJ2-1; D gene ambiguous. Trimming left V 5 bases short and J 9 bases short, with 14 bases between. Per germline, CDR1 SGHTA and CDR2 FQGNSA. CDR3 size: 13 residues. CDR3 DNA sequence: TGTGCCAGCAGCCGCCGCATGTCGGCTGAGCAGTTCTTC. Protein product: CASSRRMSAEQFF.

DNA of the CDR3: TGTGCCAGTAGTATGACTCCTGGACGGGGGGTCAATCAGCCCCAGCATTTT. It specifies CASSMTPGRGVNQPQHF. V gene TRBV19 combines with J gene TRBJ1-5; TRBD1 might be the D (5 bases). Trimming stripped 3 bases from V and 3 bases from J, with 18 bases between. The CDR3 is 17 residues long. Germline V CDR1 and CDR2: LNHDA, SQIVND (reference sequence). The variable domain in full, completed from reference TRBV19 and TRBJ1-5, reads DGGITQSPKYLFRKEGQNVTLSCEQNLNHDAMYWYRQDPGQGLRLIYYSQIVNDFQKGDIAEGYSVSREKKESFPLTVTSAQKNPTAFYLCASSMTPGRGVNQPQHFGDGTRLSIL.

This clone was recorded once. The chain uses TRBV5-1 and TRBJ2-5, with D perhaps assigned TRBD1 or TRBD2 (7 bases each). This CDR3 is built from 18 residues. Per germline, CDR1 SGHRS and CDR2 YFSETQ. The V end lost 1 base, the J end lost 6 bases, and 25 bases lay between the germline ends. The CDR3 region has the DNA TGCGCCAGCAGCTTGTGGACCTCGGCAGGGGGGGGATTAAAGACCCAGTACTTC. It codes for CASSLWTSAGGGLKTQYF.

The chain employs TRBV6-5 and TRBJ1-2; D is unclear. This CDR3 has 14 residues. V lost 0 bases to trimming and J lost 5 bases, with 10 bases between them. CDR1 and CDR2 from the germline V gene are MNHEY and SVGAGI. CDR3 coding DNA: TGTGCCAGCAGTTACTCAGGAGGGAGGTATGGCTACACCTTC. The encoded protein is CASSYSGGRYGYTF.

This sequence joins TRBV6-1 and TRBJ1-1; TRBD1 is a possible D gene (5 bases). With 6 bases removed from V and 4 bases from J, the gap between germline ends came to 12 bases. Per the germline V gene, CDR1 is MNHNS and CDR2 is SASEGT. The CDR3 loop spans 13 amino acids. Here the CDR3 reads CASRVTGGTEAFF. As DNA, the CDR3 is TGTGCCAGCAGAGTAACGGGGGGCACTGAAGCTTTCTTT.